The 21 T cell receptor beta chains presented below share a single source sample, sequenced in a study of T cells in Graves' hyperthyroidism and ophthalmopathy. Authors of the study amplified TCR beta CDR3 regions from RNA transcripts. The HTBI set primed first-round TCR CDR3 RT-PCR. From the multiplex PCR reads, TCRdb called clonotypes with MiXCR, one entry per CDR3 protein. The sample consists of about 360,000 distinct CDR3 sequences, around 16% of them appearing once. The sequencing input was blood. The receptors were gathered from a woman aged 18-30 years with Graves' hyperthyroidism that later progressed to Graves' ophthalmopathy.

The sample holds many counts of this clonotype. The V and J genes are TRBV24-1 and TRBJ1-1; D not resolved. The germline gives CDR1 KGHDR, CDR2 SFDVKD. The CDR3 length is 13 residues. V was pared by 3 bases and J by 5 bases, with 9 bases between. The CDR3 region is CATSDHDTTEAFF. In DNA, the CDR3 is TGTGCCACCAGTGATCATGACACGACTGAAGCTTTCTTT.

V gene TRBV20-1 combines with J gene TRBJ2-2, with a possible D match to TRBD2 (6 bases). This CDR3 is 15 amino acids long. V dropped 0 bases and J dropped 9 bases, with 17 bases sitting between them. CDR1 is DFQATT, CDR2 SNEGSKA, per germline (reference sequence). The CDR3 DNA sequence: TGCAGTGCTAGAGATGACGGGACTCCTACCCGGGAGCTGTTTTTT. It translates to CSARDDGTPTRELFF.

The gene calls are TRBV7-2 and TRBJ2-7; 12 bases match TRBD2. The CDR3 totals 15 residues. Per germline, CDR1 SGHTA and CDR2 FQGNSA. Losses at the gene ends were 2 bases for V and 4 bases for J; bases not matched to a gene: 3. The CDR3 DNA sequence: TGTGCCAGCAGCTTACTGACTAGCGGGAGATACGAGCAGTACTTC. It yields the protein CASSLLTSGRYEQYF.

This chain connects TRBV28 to TRBJ2-6; D perhaps matches TRBD2 (6 bases). Germline-derived CDR1 and CDR2 are MDHEN and SYDVKM. CDR3 length: 19 residues. V lost 8 bases to trimming and J lost 0 bases, with 23 bases between them. CDR3 DNA sequence: TGTGCCAGCTCCGGGGGAAGGGCCCGACCTAGCTCTGGGGCCAACGTCCTGACTTTC. Translated, it gives CASSGGRARPSSGANVLTF.

Ten or more counts support this clonotype. The chain combines TRBV7-2 with TRBJ2-3; D call uncertain. The CDR3 is made up of 13 amino acids. CDR1 is SGHTA and CDR2 is FQGNSA in the germline V gene. V lost 5 bases and J 3 bases, leaving 9 bases between the germline ends. DNA for the CDR3: TGTGCCAGCAGCCCAAGCCATACAGATACGCAGTATTTT. Encoded protein: CASSPSHTDTQYF. The variable domain in full, completed from reference TRBV7-2 and TRBJ2-3, reads GAGVSQSPSNKVTEKGKDVELRCDPISGHTALYWYRQSLGQGLEFLIYFQGNSAPDKSGLPSDRFSAERTGGSVSTLTIQRTQQEDSAVYLCASSPSHTDTQYFGPGTRLTVL.

The chain combines TRBV5-1 with TRBJ2-1; 8 bases align to TRBD2. Unmatched junction bases numbered 6, after V lost 1 base and J lost 6 bases. This CDR3 region has 15 residues. Per the germline V gene, CDR1 is SGHRS and CDR2 is YFSETQ. The CDR3 DNA reads TGCGCCAGCAGCTTGTGGGCGGGAGGAGGCAATGAGCAGTTCTTC. It codes for CASSLWAGGGNEQFF.

This clonotype was picked up many times. The chain couples TRBV13 to TRBJ1-2; 7 nucleotides line up with TRBD1. Losses at the gene ends were 4 bases for V and 2 bases for J; bases not matched to a gene: 4. Germline V lookup: CDR1 PRHDT, CDR2 FYEKMQ (reference sequence). The CDR3 has 14 amino acids. CDR3 in amino acids: CASSYRGQNYGYTF. In DNA form, the CDR3 reads TGTGCCAGCAGCTACAGGGGACAGAACTATGGCTACACCTTC.

This clonotype occurred many times. The rearrangement joins TRBV2 to TRBJ2-1; 11 bases match TRBD2. The CDR3 is made up of 15 amino acids. Looked up from germline, CDR1 is SNHLY and CDR2 is FYNNEI. The V gene end was trimmed by 6 bases and the J gene end by 4 bases; junction bases not matched to a gene: 5. In DNA form, the CDR3 reads TGTGCCAGCAGAGAGGGACTAGCGGTATACAATGAGCAGTTCTTC. Protein sequence: CASREGLAVYNEQFF. Combining the CDR3 with reference TRBV2 and TRBJ2-1 gives the whole variable domain EPEVTQTPSHQVTQMGQEVILRCVPISNHLYFYWYRQILGQKVEFLVSFYNNEISEKSEIFDDQFSVERPDGSNFTLKIRSTKLEDSAMYFCASREGLAVYNEQFFGPGTRLTVL.

This clonotype was observed a few times. The V call is TRBV10-3, the J call TRBJ1-1, with a tentative D call TRBD1 (5 bases). The CDR3 totals 14 residues. The V gene lost 4 bases and the J gene lost 1 base, with 10 bases spanning the gap. Germline V gene sequence: CDR1 ENHRY, CDR2 SYGVKD. The CDR3 DNA is TGTGCCATCAGTGCCCAGGGCGGGAACACTGAAGCTTTCTTT. It codes for CAISAQGGNTEAFF.

In this sample, this clonotype turned up many times. The V and J genes are TRBV2 and TRBJ2-7, with D perhaps assigned TRBD1 or TRBD2 (6 bases each). CDR1 is SNHLY, CDR2 FYNNEI, per germline. The CDR3 loop spans 14 amino acids. V shed 4 bases and J shed 4 bases, with 14 bases lying between them. The CDR3 loop reads CASSVWGATYEQYF. The CDR3, as DNA: TGTGCCAGCAGTGTCTGGGGGGCGACTTACGAGCAGTACTTC.

This chain connects TRBV4-3 to TRBJ1-2; D call uncertain. Germline-derived CDR1 and CDR2 are LGHNA and YSLEER. Trimming cost V 0 bases and J 5 bases, with 10 bases left between them. The CDR3 has 14 residues. The CDR3 reads CASSQESQSYGYTF. CDR3 bases: TGCGCCAGCAGCCAAGAGTCACAAAGTTATGGCTACACCTTC.

This clonotype was observed many times. The chain is built from TRBV5-1 and TRBJ2-5; TRBD2 agrees at 8 bases. The CDR3 is 20 residues long. V lost 0 bases and J lost 5; bases outside the gene matches: 21. Germline V gives CDR1 SGHRS, CDR2 YFSETQ. Here the CDR3 reads CASSLDSLAGRGSSRETQYF. The CDR3 bases are TGCGCCAGCAGCTTGGATTCCTTAGCGGGAAGAGGAAGTAGCCGCGAGACCCAGTACTTC.

This clonotype appeared many times. The rearrangement links TRBV6-1 to TRBJ1-6; D is ambiguous. This CDR3 spans 14 amino acids. Germline V CDR1 and CDR2: MNHNS, SASEGT. The V end was cut by 3 bases, the J end by 4 bases, with 7 bases between. The CDR3: CASSDRGYNSPLHF. As DNA, the CDR3 is TGTGCCAGCAGTGATCGGGGTTATAATTCACCCCTCCACTTT.

The gene calls are TRBV4-1 and TRBJ1-1, with D unclear. Germline lookup yields CDR1 MGHRA and CDR2 YSYEKL. The CDR3 consists of 13 residues. V gave up 0 bases and J gave up 7 bases, with 9 bases separating them. DNA for the CDR3: TGCGCCAGCAGCCAAGATAGAAGGAGTGAAGCTTTCTTT. Its protein product is CASSQDRRSEAFF.

This chain uses TRBV6-5 with TRBJ2-3; TRBD1 matches at 9 bases. This CDR3 region has 16 residues. V trimming: 2 bases; J trimming: 5 bases; junction bases outside the gene matches: 8. The V gene's germline CDR1 is MNHEY and CDR2 SVGAGI. The CDR3 region is CASSYQTGTGKDTQYF. Written as DNA, the CDR3 is TGTGCCAGCAGTTACCAAACCGGGACAGGGAAAGATACGCAGTATTTT.

This clonotype was counted ten times or more. The chain couples TRBV12-5 to TRBJ2-1; perhaps TRBD1 as D (5 bases). Germline lookup yields CDR1 LGHNT and CDR2 FRNRAP. With 2 bases removed from V and 1 base from J, the gap between germline ends came to 15 bases. The CDR3 spans 17 residues. The CDR3 DNA reads as TGTGCTAGTGGTTTGCCCCACGGACACTCGTCCTACAATGAGCAGTTCTTC. Encoded protein: CASGLPHGHSSYNEQFF.

This clonotype was counted ten times or more. The chain recombines TRBV7-2 with TRBJ1-5, with D maybe TRBD1 (5 bases). The CDR3 contains 13 residues. V dropped 5 bases and J dropped 4 bases, with 9 bases sitting between them. Germline CDR1 is SGHTA and CDR2 is FQGNSA. The CDR3 coding sequence is TGTGCCAGCAGCCCGACAGTTAATCAGCCCCAGCATTTT. It is translated as CASSPTVNQPQHF.

This clonotype was detected ten times or more. The rearrangement uses TRBV20-1 and TRBJ1-2, with 9 bases that match TRBD1. With 6 bases clipped from V and 2 bases from J, the junction kept 4 bases outside the gene matches. This CDR3 has 13 residues. Per the germline V gene, CDR1 is DFQATT and CDR2 is SNEGSKA (reference sequence). The CDR3 DNA follows: TGCAGTGCGACGACAGGGGGAAACTATGGCTACACCTTC. Its translation: CSATTGGNYGYTF.

This clonotype came up many times. The genes are TRBV2 and TRBJ2-1; D might be TRBD2 (5 bases). The germline V gene encodes CDR1 SNHLY and CDR2 FYNNEI. Trimming left V 10 bases short and J 0 bases short, with 10 bases between. The CDR3 runs to 13 residues. CDR3 coding DNA: TGTGCCACCAGCCGGGGCTCCTACAATGAGCAGTTCTTC. Its protein is CATSRGSYNEQFF.

A few counts support this clonotype. The rearrangement uses TRBV7-8 and TRBJ2-1; D unclear. The V end was cut by 3 bases, the J end by 4 bases, with 10 bases between. Germline assignment: CDR1 SGHVS and CDR2 FQNEAQ. The CDR3 length is 14 residues. The CDR3 coding sequence is TGTGCCAGCAGCTTGGGTATTTCTTACAATGAGCAGTTCTTC. This sequence encodes CASSLGISYNEQFF.

A few counts support this clonotype. The chain's CDR3 is CASSPASGRHYEQYF. The CDR3 region has the DNA TGTGCCAGCAGTCCGGCTAGCGGGAGACACTACGAGCAGTACTTC. The rearrangement links TRBV6-2 or TRBV6-3 to TRBJ2-7; 10 nucleotides agree with TRBD2. Germline loops: CDR1 MNHEY, CDR2 SVGEGT. The ends lost 5 bases at V and 3 bases at J; junction bases unmatched: 7. The CDR3 totals 15 residues.